These T cell receptor beta chains were read from a single sample in a study of CD8 T cells in Susac syndrome. MiXCR, applied by TCRdb to the immunoSEQ multiplex PCR reads, yields one record per CDR3 protein. The sample holds 170,000 or so distinct CDR3 sequences, 85% to 95% seen once. Sequenced: CD8+ T cells from PBMCs. The receptors originated from a human donor with multiple sclerosis. CDR3s include the opening cysteine and the closing phenylalanine or tryptophan. D genes are given only for firm matches. Clone size appears in some rows only: once, few, many, or a class for an expanded clone.

>TRBD1|TRBJ1-2|TRBV29-1|once
CSVAGQGARGYTF
TGCAGCGTGGCGGGACAGGGGGCTCGTGGCTACACCTTC
>-|TRBJ2-1|TRBV27|-
CASNVGNEQFF
TGTGCCAGCAATGTCGGGAATGAGCAGTTCTTC
>-|TRBJ2-7|TRBV9|-
CASSVADKGYEQYF
TGTGCCAGCAGCGTAGCCGACAAAGGGTACGAGCAGTACTTC
>TRBD2|TRBJ2-7|TRBV11-2|-
CASSLEAGGSYEQYF
TGTGCCAGCAGCTTAGAGGCGGGGGGCTCCTACGAGCAGTACTTC
>TRBD1|TRBJ2-5|TRBV11-2|-
CASSQTEDRGQETQYF
TGTGCCAGCAGCCAAACTGAGGACAGGGGACAAGAGACCCAGTACTTC
>TRBD2|TRBJ2-3|TRBV24-1|-
CATSDSHSGRGDTQYF
TGTGCCACCAGTGATTCGCACAGCGGGAGGGGAGATACGCAGTATTTT
>-|TRBJ2-7|TRBV27|-
CASSLYSGIGQYF
TGTGCCAGCAGTTTGTACTCAGGGATCGGGCAGTACTTC
>TRBD1|TRBJ2-3|TRBV7-3|-
CASSPTGRANPDTQYF
TGTGCCAGCAGCCCGACAGGGCGAGCCAACCCAGATACGCAGTATTTT
>TRBD2|TRBJ2-1|TRBV15|once
CATSRSRTSGDNEQFF
TGTGCCACCAGCAGATCAAGGACTAGCGGAGACAATGAGCAGTTCTTC
>TRBD1|TRBJ1-1|TRBV6-5|-
CASTSDREQDEAFF
TGTGCCAGCACCTCAGACAGGGAGCAGGATGAAGCTTTCTTT
>TRBD2|TRBJ2-1|TRBV29-1|few
CSASGLAEYNEQFF
TGCAGCGCTTCCGGACTAGCGGAATACAATGAGCAGTTCTTC
>-|TRBJ1-2|TRBV20-1|-
CSARTENYGYTF
TGCAGTGCTCGGACAGAAAACTATGGCTACACCTTC
>-|TRBJ2-5|TRBV7-9|-
CASSFGQIQETQYF
TGTGCCAGCAGCTTCGGTCAGATCCAAGAGACCCAGTACTTC
>-|TRBJ2-4|TRBV7-2|-
CASSLVYKNIQYF
TGTGCCAGCAGCCTAGTGTACAAAAACATTCAGTACTTC
>TRBD1|TRBJ2-2|TRBV27|-
CASRIQGGTGELFF
TGTGCCAGCCGTATACAGGGGGGCACCGGGGAGCTGTTTTTT
>-|TRBJ2-3|TRBV28|-
CASSLFAGSTDTQYF
TGTGCCAGCAGTTTATTTGCGGGAAGCACAGATACGCAGTATTTT
>-|TRBJ1-2|TRBV13|once
CASAGAANYGYTF
TGTGCCAGCGCCGGGGCGGCTAACTATGGCTACACCTTC
>-|TRBJ2-3|TRBV6-1|few
CAGGFNTDTQYF
TGTGCCGGGGGGTTTAACACAGATACGCAGTATTTT
>-|TRBJ2-7|TRBV30|-
CAWIPTGGSRYEQYF
TGTGCCTGGATCCCAACCGGGGGTTCTCGTTACGAGCAGTACTTC
>-|TRBJ2-4|TRBV4-1|-
CASSQELGGRGIQYF
TGCGCCAGCAGCCAAGAGCTGGGGGGGCGTGGCATTCAGTACTTC
>-|TRBJ2-7|TRBV15|-
CATSRDQTTSYEQYF
TGTGCCACCAGCAGAGATCAGACTACCTCCTACGAGCAGTACTTC
>TRBD1|TRBJ1-2|TRBV27|once
CASSLQPGGAGYTF
TGTGCCAGCAGTCTTCAACCAGGGGGCGCGGGCTACACCTTC
>TRBD2|TRBJ2-3|TRBV20-1|-
CSANRLAGVPSTDTQYF
TGCAGTGCAAATCGACTAGCGGGGGTCCCTAGCACAGATACGCAGTATTTT
>-|TRBJ1-2|TRBV29-1|-
CSVEDGLRGYTF
TGCAGCGTTGAAGATGGCCTCCGGGGCTACACCTTC
>TRBD1|TRBJ1-2|TRBV19|-
CASSIGQGSYGYTF
TGTGCCAGTAGTATCGGACAGGGGAGCTATGGCTACACCTTC
>-|TRBJ2-4|TRBV20-1|-
CSALGAPAKNIQYF
TGCAGTGCCCTGGGGGCTCCTGCCAAAAACATTCAGTACTTC
>-|TRBJ2-7|TRBV6-5|-
CASSYSSNNLRYEQYF
TGTGCCAGCAGTTACTCGTCGAACAACTTAAGATACGAGCAGTACTTC
>-|TRBJ2-7|TRBV7-8|-
CASSLLAKTYEQYF
TGTGCCAGCAGCTTATTAGCGAAGACCTACGAGCAGTACTTC
>-|TRBJ1-1|TRBV2|few
CASGRGNTEAFF
TGTGCCAGCGGTCGGGGAAACACTGAAGCTTTCTTT
>TRBD2|TRBJ2-1|TRBV6-2/TRBV6-3|-
CASSYGTSGGNEQFF
TGTGCCAGCAGTTACGGGACTAGCGGGGGCAATGAGCAGTTCTTC
>-|TRBJ2-7|TRBV27|-
CASKDNTYEQYF
TGTGCCAGCAAGGACAACACCTACGAGCAGTACTTC
>-|TRBJ1-4|TRBV28|-
CASSPRLPNEKLFF
TGTGCCAGCAGTCCGAGACTGCCTAATGAAAAACTGTTTTTT
>-|TRBJ2-3|TRBV12-5|-
CASGLFAVGDTQYF
TGTGCTAGTGGTTTGTTCGCGGTTGGAGATACGCAGTATTTT
>-|TRBJ2-1|TRBV15|-
CATSRAGNEQFF
TGTGCCACCAGCAGAGCTGGCAATGAGCAGTTCTTC
>-|TRBJ2-7|TRBV7-9|-
CASSSTGLRYEQYF
TGTGCCAGCAGCTCAACAGGGCTTCGATACGAGCAGTACTTC
>-|TRBJ2-6|TRBV20-1|-
CRGDGVDSGANVLTF
TGCAGGGGGGACGGAGTCGACTCTGGGGCCAACGTCCTGACTTTC
>-|TRBJ2-7|TRBV2|-
CASTEGRETYEQYF
TGTGCCAGTACCGAAGGCCGGGAAACCTACGAGCAGTACTTC
>-|TRBJ1-2|TRBV20-1|-
CSARDERGPQFYGYTF
TGCAGTGCTAGAGATGAACGCGGCCCCCAGTTCTATGGCTACACCTTC
>-|TRBJ2-1|TRBV20-1|-
CSAHVWERSYNEQFF
TGCAGTGCCCACGTGTGGGAACGATCCTACAATGAGCAGTTCTTC
>TRBD1|TRBJ1-2|TRBV29-1|-
CSVYDRDRGTYGYTF
TGCAGCGTCTACGACCGGGACAGGGGGACCTATGGCTACACCTTC
>TRBD2|TRBJ2-7|TRBV20-1|-
CSARTSGRVYEQYF
TGCAGTGCTAGAACTAGCGGGAGGGTTTACGAGCAGTACTTC
>TRBD2|TRBJ2-1|TRBV2|-
CASSEVIAGERNEQFF
TGTGCCAGCAGTGAGGTAATAGCGGGAGAGAGGAATGAGCAGTTCTTC
>TRBD1|TRBJ2-7|TRBV29-1|once
CSVEDRETYEQYF
TGCAGCGTTGAGGACAGGGAGACCTACGAGCAGTACTTC
>-|TRBJ1-5|TRBV30|once
CAWSAPDSPVQPQHF
TGTGCCTGGAGTGCCCCGGACAGTCCCGTTCAGCCCCAGCATTTT
>-|TRBJ2-7|TRBV30|-
CAWTLSGAAEEQYF
TGTGCCTGGACTCTGTCGGGAGCGGCAGAAGAGCAGTACTTC
>-|TRBJ2-1|TRBV11-2|-
CASRRTGYNEQFF
TGTGCCAGCAGACGAACAGGCTACAATGAGCAGTTCTTC
>-|TRBJ2-1|TRBV29-1|-
CSAPPHGAGEQFF
TGCAGCGCTCCGCCGCACGGGGCCGGTGAGCAGTTCTTC
>-|TRBJ1-3|TRBV12-3/TRBV12-4|-
CASTPRGTNYGNTIYF
TGTGCCAGCACCCCGAGAGGGACAAATTATGGAAACACCATATATTTT
>-|TRBJ2-1|TRBV3-1|-
CASSRPGGFHNEQFF
TGTGCCAGCAGCCGCCCGGGGGGCTTCCACAATGAGCAGTTCTTC
>-|TRBJ2-7|TRBV20-1|-
CSARVQGSSYEQYF
TGCAGTGCTAGAGTACAGGGTAGCTCCTACGAGCAGTACTTC
>-|TRBJ2-2|TRBV4-1|-
CASSQVRRGGELFF
TGCGCCAGCAGCCAAGTGCGTCGGGGCGGGGAGCTGTTTTTT
>TRBD2|TRBJ2-2|TRBV4-1|-
CASSPRYKRENTGELFF
TGCGCCAGCAGCCCCAGGTATAAGCGGGAGAACACCGGGGAGCTGTTTTTT
>-|TRBJ2-1|TRBV7-9|-
CASSSYLDRIFNNEQFF
TGTGCCAGCAGCTCGTATCTTGACAGGATTTTCAACAATGAGCAGTTCTTC
>-|TRBJ2-5|TRBV2|-
CASSETPSPETQYF
TGTGCCAGCAGTGAAACCCCTAGTCCGGAGACCCAGTACTTC
>-|TRBJ2-7|TRBV27|-
CASSFSRGAYEQYF
TGTGCCAGCAGCTTCTCCCGCGGTGCCTACGAGCAGTACTTC
>-|TRBJ2-2|TRBV9|once
CASEGRLNTGALFF
TGTGCCAGCGAGGGGAGGCTGAACACCGGGGCGCTGTTTTTT
>TRBD1|TRBJ2-3|TRBV29-1|-
CSARDRLTDTQYF
TGCAGCGCCCGGGACAGACTAACAGATACGCAGTATTTT
>-|TRBJ2-1|TRBV5-6|-
CASSLFPRHNEQFF
TGTGCCAGCAGCTTGTTCCCCCGACACAATGAGCAGTTCTTC
>-|TRBJ2-7|TRBV16|few
CASSLGLINYEQYF
TGTGCCAGCAGCCTTGGACTGATTAACTACGAGCAGTACTTC
>-|TRBJ2-2|TRBV24-1|-
CATSGRHTGELFF
TGTGCCACCAGCGGGCGACACACCGGGGAGCTGTTTTTT